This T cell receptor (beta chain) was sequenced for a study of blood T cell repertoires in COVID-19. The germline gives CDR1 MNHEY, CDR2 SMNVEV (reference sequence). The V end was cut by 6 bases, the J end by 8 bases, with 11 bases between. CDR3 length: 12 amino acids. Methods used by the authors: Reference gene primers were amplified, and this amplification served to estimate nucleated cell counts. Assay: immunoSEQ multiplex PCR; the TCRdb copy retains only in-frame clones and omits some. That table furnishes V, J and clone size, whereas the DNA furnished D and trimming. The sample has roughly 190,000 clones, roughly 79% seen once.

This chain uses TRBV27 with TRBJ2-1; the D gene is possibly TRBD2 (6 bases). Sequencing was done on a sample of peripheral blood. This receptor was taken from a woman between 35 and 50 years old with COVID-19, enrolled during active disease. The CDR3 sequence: CASRGGAYEQFF. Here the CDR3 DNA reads TGTGCCAGCAGGGGGGGTGCCTATGAGCAGTTCTTC.